This T cell receptor (beta chain) was profiled in a study of CXCR3-negative and CXCR3-positive naive CD8 T cells. Regarding the study as a whole: Greater hydrophobicity was found in TRB CDR3s of CXCR3-positive naive cells than of CXCR3-negative naive cells.

The libraries of TRB cDNA were constructed through 5' RACE using UMI labels. Each CDR3 protein gets one entry in TCRdb, which reprocessed the 5' RACE reads and gives no DNA. This sample's clone table lists about 60,000 distinct CDR3 sequences. This CDR3 has 15 residues. In the case of this clonotype: No antigen is known for it.

The chain carries TRBV12-3 or TRBV12-4 and TRBJ2-2; TCRdb designates TRBD1, a call that cannot be tested without DNA. This TCR was recovered from a human donor in good health. Some clones in this sample may be carry-over from other donors' samples. Material: naive CXCR3+ CD8+ T cells from blood. As for subset: CD45RO-CCR7+CD27+CD95- naive CD8+ T cells expressing CXCR3 (TNR3+). The CDR3 spells CASSSLRGNTGELFF.